This T cell receptor (beta chain) was captured in a study of breast tumors, draining lymph nodes, adjacent tissues. TCRdb reanalysed the multiplex PCR reads using MiXCR and keeps one entry per CDR3 protein. The sample has about 63,000 distinct CDR3 sequences, 57% seen once. This CDR3 is built from 13 residues. V lost 5 bases to trimming and J lost 7 bases, with 17 bases between them. Per the germline V gene, CDR1 is DFQATT and CDR2 is SNEGSKA (reference sequence). This TCR was sampled from a female donor with breast cancer. Some clones in this sample may be carry-over from other donors' samples. V gene TRBV20-1 combines with J gene TRBJ2-5, with D possibly called TRBD1 or TRBD2 (5 bases each). The specimen sequenced was breast tumor tissue. For the CDR3, the DNA is TGCAGTGCTTCGGTAGACAGCCGGGGGACCCAGTACTTC. This gives the protein CSASVDSRGTQYF.